The source of this T cell receptor beta chain is a study of blood T cell repertoires in COVID-19 (dated by TCRdb to 2020 to 2021). Study-wide context: The collaborator samples originated in the United States, Italy and Spain and spanned the acute and convalescent phases of COVID-19. A de-identified subject ID, COVID-19 status, age in years and sex were almost always included in the sample metadata. Subjects who had been exposed to COVID-19, were actively infected with it, or had recovered from it provided the deeply sampled blood TCRbeta repertoires that made up the dataset. Where available, HLA class I and class II types were obtained from metadata supplied by the sample provider rather than from assay-based typing. The material from the prospective study consisted of cDNA or gDNA derived from T cells, B-cell-depleted T cells, or PBMCs. The repertoires were released in a freely available public database meant as a resource for research on the immune response to SARS-CoV-2. The samples were drawn from two sources: the first 160 participants of the ongoing ImmuneRACE study, and 1,200 or so subjects contributed by 6 global collaborators.

In Seattle, one collaborating source enrolled patients while the infection was active and tracked those patients longitudinally over the course of disease. The collaborating institutions used their own protocols to collect whole blood in K2EDTA tubes. For TCRbeta analysis, collaborators shipped samples as frozen whole blood, isolated PBMCs, or DNA extracted from either of those sample types. General findings and caveats noted by the study authors: The quantity of clinical and demographic metadata differed by source and by participant and was supplied without curation.

The CDR3, from cysteine to phenylalanine, totals 11 residues. Left in the record is the CDR3 DNA by itself, 33 bases read in frame from the first base. Looking up the germline V gene (reference sequence) yields CDR1 SGHKS and CDR2 YYEKEE. V is reduced by 4 bases and J by 7 bases, leaving a spacing of 6 bases between them. The immunoSEQ Assay, a bias-controlled multiplex PCR, was used to amplify TCRbeta CDR3 regions from genomic DNA. The original pipeline was this. The number of nucleated cells in each sample was estimated by amplification of reference gene primers within the assay. Sequence reads were collapsed and filtered to measure the absolute abundance of every unique TCRbeta CDR3 rearrangement. For each sample, productive Simpson clonality was calculated as the square root of Simpson's diversity index across productive rearrangements. This is the immuneACCESS table as TCRdb keeps it, with only in-frame sequences that have V and J called. A part of the clones is gone; compared with another copy, unresolved V genes explain less than half, and the rest is unexplained. V, J and clone size are taken as reported in that table, and D and trimming were inferred from the DNA itself. The sample profile shows around 140,000 clones; about 89% of them were found once. Roughly an eighth of the sample rests with the top ten.

With respect to this clone: Its antigen has not been determined. One base away there is no much larger clone; base qualities are not given.

Source material: peripheral blood. This chain is built from TRBV5-5 and TRBJ1-3; the D gene cannot be named for sure. The receptor was isolated from a woman aged 70-85 years with COVID-19, enrolled during active disease. CDR3 loop: CASSHENTIYF. The nucleotide sequence reads as follows: TGTGCCAGCAGCCATGAGAACACCATATATTTT. The full variable domain, with segments outside the CDR3 supplied by the reference TRBV5-5 and TRBJ1-3 proteins, appears as DAGVTQSPTHLIKTRGQQVTLRCSPISGHKSVSWYQQVLGQGPQFIFQYYEKEERGRGNFPDRFSARQFPNYSSELNVNALLLGDSALYLCASSHENTIYFGEGSWLTVV.